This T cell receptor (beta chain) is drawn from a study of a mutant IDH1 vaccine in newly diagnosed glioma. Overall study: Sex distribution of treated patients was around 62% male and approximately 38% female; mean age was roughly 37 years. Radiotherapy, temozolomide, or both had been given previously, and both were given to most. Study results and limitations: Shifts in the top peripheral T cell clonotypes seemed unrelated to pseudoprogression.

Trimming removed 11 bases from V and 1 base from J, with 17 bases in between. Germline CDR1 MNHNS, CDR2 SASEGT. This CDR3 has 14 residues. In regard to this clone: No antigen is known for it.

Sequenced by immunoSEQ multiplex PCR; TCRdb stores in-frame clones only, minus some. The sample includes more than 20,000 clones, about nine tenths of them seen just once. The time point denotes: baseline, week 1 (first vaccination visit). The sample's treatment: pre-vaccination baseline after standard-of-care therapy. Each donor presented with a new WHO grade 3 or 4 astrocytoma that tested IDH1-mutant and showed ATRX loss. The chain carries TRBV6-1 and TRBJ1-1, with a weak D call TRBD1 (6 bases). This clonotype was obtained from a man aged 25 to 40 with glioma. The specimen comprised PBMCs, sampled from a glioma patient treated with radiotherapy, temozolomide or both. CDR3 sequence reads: CAGLNRAENTEAFF. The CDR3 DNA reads TGTGCCGGCTTAAACAGGGCGGAGAACACTGAAGCTTTCTTT.